This T cell receptor beta chain was documented in a study of ipilimumab plus nivolumab after autologous stem cell transplantation. Assay used: immunoSEQ multiplex PCR; TCRdb lists only in-frame clones, some missing. The table shows under 15,000 clones, with 60% to 80% occurring only once. Patients got ipilimumab 1 mg/kg beginning 14 to 28 days post-transplant. Study-level findings and limits: The authors say TCR, Treg and microbiome findings warrant further study.

In the case of this clone: Antigen specificity is unknown.

The sequencing used PBMCs, collected in a trial of ipilimumab plus nivolumab as post-transplant consolidation. This TCR derives from a male donor with diffuse large B-cell lymphoma.

The CDR3 DNA follows: TGTGCCAGCAGCTTAGCATTGGGCAATGAGCAGTTCTTC. It codes for CASSLALGNEQFF. The chain couples TRBV7-9 to TRBJ2-1; the D is unclear. This CDR3 has 13 amino acids. The germline V gene has CDR1 SEHNR and CDR2 FQNEAQ (reference sequence). The ends were cut back, 0 bases at V and 6 bases at J, with 6 bases in the middle.